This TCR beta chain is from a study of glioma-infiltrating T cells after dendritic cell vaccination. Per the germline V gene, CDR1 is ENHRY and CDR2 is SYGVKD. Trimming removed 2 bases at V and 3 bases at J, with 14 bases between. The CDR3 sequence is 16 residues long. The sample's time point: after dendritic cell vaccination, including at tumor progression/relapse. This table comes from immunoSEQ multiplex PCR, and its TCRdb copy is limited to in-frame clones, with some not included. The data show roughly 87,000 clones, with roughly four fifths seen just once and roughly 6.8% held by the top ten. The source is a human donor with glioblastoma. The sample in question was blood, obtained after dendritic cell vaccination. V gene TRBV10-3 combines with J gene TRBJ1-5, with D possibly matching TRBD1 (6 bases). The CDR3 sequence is CAISEGAGDPNQPQHF. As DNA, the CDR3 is TGTGCCATCAGTGAGGGGGCAGGGGACCCCAATCAGCCCCAGCATTTT.